The 4 T cell receptor beta chains presented below share a single source sample, sequenced in a study of blood T cells in healthy people across ages. Sample-barcoded 5' priming and a J-beta primer mix drove a second PCR of about 6 to 12 cycles. TCRdb re-called the 5' RACE reads through MiXCR, storing one row per CDR3 protein. The sample consists of approximately 800,000 distinct CDR3 sequences, 35% to 60% of them appearing once. Sample: blood. The receptors were gathered from a man of 80 years or more in good health.

The V and J genes are TRBV5-1 and TRBJ2-1; 8 bases map to TRBD2. Germline V gene data show CDR1 as SGHRS and CDR2 as YFSETQ. V was pared by 8 bases and J by 1 base, with 5 bases of the junction left unmatched. There are 14 residues in the CDR3. The CDR3 nucleotides are TGCGCCAGTAACCCTAGCGGGTCCTACAATGAGCAGTTCTTC. The encoded protein is CASNPSGSYNEQFF.

The chain employs TRBV10-2 and TRBJ2-5, with 9 nucleotides matching TRBD2. Judging by the DNA end, TRBJ2-7 fits better; the J call may be wrong. Looked up from germline, CDR1 is WSHSY and CDR2 is SAAADI. The CDR3 extends over 12 amino acids. CDR3 residues: CASRAGGSEQYF. DNA of the CDR3: TGCGCCAGCCGGGCGGGAGGGTCCGAGCAGTACTTC.

With respect to this clonotype: Because the CDR3 is missing its conserved closing phenylalanine or tryptophan, this is likely a read error. The rearrangement links TRBV24-1 to TRBJ2-1; 8 nucleotides line up with TRBD2. CDR1 is KGHDR and CDR2 is SFDVKD in the germline V gene. The J segment lost 3 bases and the V segment lost 5 bases, leaving 8 bases of the junction unmatched. This CDR3 has 16 residues. The CDR3 region has the DNA TGTGCCACCAGTGCCCACACTAGCGGAGGCTACAATGAGCAGTTCTTA. It codes for CATSAHTSGGYNEQFL.

This clonotype was found many times. This chain joins TRBV12-3 or TRBV12-4 and TRBJ2-5; a weak D match, TRBD2 (6 bases). Trimming left V 5 bases short and J 0 bases short, with 16 bases between. The CDR3 contains 16 residues. In DNA form, the CDR3 reads TGTGCCAGCAGTCCGGAATGGGACTCCTACCAAGAGACCCAGTACTTC. Protein product: CASSPEWDSYQETQYF.